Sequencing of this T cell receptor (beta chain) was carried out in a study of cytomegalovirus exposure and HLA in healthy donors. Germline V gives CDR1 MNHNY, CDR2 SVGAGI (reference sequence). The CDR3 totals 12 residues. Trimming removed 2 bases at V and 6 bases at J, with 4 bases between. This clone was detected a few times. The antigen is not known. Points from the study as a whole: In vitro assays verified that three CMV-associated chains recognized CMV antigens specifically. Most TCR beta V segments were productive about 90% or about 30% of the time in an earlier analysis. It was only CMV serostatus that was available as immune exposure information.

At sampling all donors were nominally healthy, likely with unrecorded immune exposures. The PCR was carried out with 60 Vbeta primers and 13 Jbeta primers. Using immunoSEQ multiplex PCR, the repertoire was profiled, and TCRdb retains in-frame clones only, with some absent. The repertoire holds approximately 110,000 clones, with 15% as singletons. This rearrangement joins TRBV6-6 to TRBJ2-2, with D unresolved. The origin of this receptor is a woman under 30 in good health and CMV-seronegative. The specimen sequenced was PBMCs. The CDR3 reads CASSYVAGELFF. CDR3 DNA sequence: TGTGCCAGCAGTTACGTCGCCGGGGAGCTGTTTTTT.